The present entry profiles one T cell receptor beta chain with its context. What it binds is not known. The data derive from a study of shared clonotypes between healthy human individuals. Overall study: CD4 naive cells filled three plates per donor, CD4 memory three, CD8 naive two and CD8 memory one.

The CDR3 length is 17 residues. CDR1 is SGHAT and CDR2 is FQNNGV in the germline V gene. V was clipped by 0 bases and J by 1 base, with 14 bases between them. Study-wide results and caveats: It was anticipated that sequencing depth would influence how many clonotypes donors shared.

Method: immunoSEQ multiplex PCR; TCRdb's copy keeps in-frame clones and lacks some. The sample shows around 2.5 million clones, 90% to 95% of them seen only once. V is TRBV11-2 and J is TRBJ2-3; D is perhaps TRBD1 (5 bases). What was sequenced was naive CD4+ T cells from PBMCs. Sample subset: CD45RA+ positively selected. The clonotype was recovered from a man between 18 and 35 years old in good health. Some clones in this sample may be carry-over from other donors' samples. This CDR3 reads CASSLDLGASGTDTQYF. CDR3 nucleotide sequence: TGTGCCAGCAGCTTAGATCTAGGGGCCTCAGGCACAGATACGCAGTATTTT.